This T cell receptor (beta chain) was sequenced for a study of cytomegalovirus exposure and HLA in healthy donors. Points from the study as a whole: A previous analysis found most TCR beta V segments productive roughly 90% or roughly 30% of the time.

Notes on this clone: Its antigen remains unidentified.

The PCR contained 60 Vbeta and 13 Jbeta primers. Profiling relied on immunoSEQ multiplex PCR, and the TCRdb table lists in-frame clones only, not all of them. The sample yields 95,000 to 150,000 clones, roughly 80% seen once. The sample was PBMCs. The receptor was isolated from a female donor in good health and CMV-seropositive.

The CDR3: CASTPGQGSYEQYF. The CDR3 coding sequence is TGTGCCAGCACCCCTGGGCAGGGGAGCTACGAGCAGTACTTC. The chain recombines TRBV6-1 with TRBJ2-7; TRBD1 is a possible D gene (6 bases). The CDR3 sequence is 14 residues long. Trimming left V 7 bases short and J 3 bases short, with 16 bases between. Per the germline V gene, CDR1 is MNHNS and CDR2 is SASEGT.